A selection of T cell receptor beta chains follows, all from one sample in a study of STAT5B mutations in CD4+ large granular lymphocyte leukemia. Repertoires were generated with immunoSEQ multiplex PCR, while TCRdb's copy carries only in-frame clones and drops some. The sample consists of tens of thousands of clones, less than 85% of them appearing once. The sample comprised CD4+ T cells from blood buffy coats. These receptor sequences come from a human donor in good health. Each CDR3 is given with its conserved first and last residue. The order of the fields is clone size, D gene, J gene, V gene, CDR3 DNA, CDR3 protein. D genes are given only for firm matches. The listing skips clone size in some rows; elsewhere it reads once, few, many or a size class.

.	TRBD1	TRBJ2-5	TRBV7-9	TGTGCCAGCAGCGCACAGGGGACGGTACGAGAGACCCAGTACTTC	CASSAQGTVRETQYF
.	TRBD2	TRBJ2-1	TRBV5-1	TGCGCCAGCAGCAGTCCTAGCGGCTACAATGAGCAGTTCTTC	CASSSPSGYNEQFF
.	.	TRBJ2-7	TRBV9	TGTGCCAGCAGCCAGGGGAGAGGGTCCTACGAGCAGTACTTC	CASSQGRGSYEQYF
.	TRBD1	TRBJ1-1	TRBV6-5	TGTGCCAGCAGTAACCGGGACAGGGACACTGAAGCTTTCTTT	CASSNRDRDTEAFF
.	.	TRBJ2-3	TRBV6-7	TGTGCCAGCAGTTACGAGGACGCCCTTGGGCTTTTTTTAGACACAGATACGCAGTATTTT	CASSYEDALGLFLDTDTQYF
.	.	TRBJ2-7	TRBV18	TGTGCCAGCTCACCTACTTCGGGTGTGGAGCAGTACTTC	CASSPTSGVEQYF
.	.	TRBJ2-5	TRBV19	TGTGCCAGTAGTATAAGGCTTCAGGGGGAGACCCAGTACTTC	CASSIRLQGETQYF
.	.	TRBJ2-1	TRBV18	TGTGCCAGCTCACTCGGCGAAGGCTCCTACAATGAGCAGTTCTTC	CASSLGEGSYNEQFF
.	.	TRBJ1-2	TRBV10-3	TGTGCCATCAGCCCGGGGGGTGTCGGCTACACCTTC	CAISPGGVGYTF
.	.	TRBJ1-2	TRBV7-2	TGTGCCAGCAGCCCCGACACTAACTATGGCTACACCTTC	CASSPDTNYGYTF
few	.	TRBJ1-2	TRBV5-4	TGTGCCAGCAGCTTGGATACGAACAGGGAAGGGGACTATGGCTACACCTTC	CASSLDTNREGDYGYTF
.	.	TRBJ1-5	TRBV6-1	TGTGCCAGCAGTGTCGGCAATCAGCCCCAGCATTTT	CASSVGNQPQHF
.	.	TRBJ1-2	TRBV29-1	TGCAGCGTTGAAACTGGACTTGAGGATGGCTACACCTTC	CSVETGLEDGYTF
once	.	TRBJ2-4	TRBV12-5	TGTGCTAGTGCAGTTGGGGAAATAGCCAAAAACATTCAGTACTTC	CASAVGEIAKNIQYF
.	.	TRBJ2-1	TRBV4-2	TGTGCCAGCAGCTCTAGCACTCTTCGGGGGCAGCAGTTCTTC	CASSSSTLRGQQFF
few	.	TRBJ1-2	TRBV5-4	TGTGCCAGCAGCTTACCGGGCCAGGGAGGTCCTGGCTACACCTTC	CASSLPGQGGPGYTF
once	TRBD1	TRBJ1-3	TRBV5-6	TGTGCCAGCAGCTTTATTGCAGGGGGTCTCTCTGGAAACACCATATATTTT	CASSFIAGGLSGNTIYF
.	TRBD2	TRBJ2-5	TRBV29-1	TGCAGCGTTGTCCGCGGGAGGGCCGGGGAGACCCAGTACTTC	CSVVRGRAGETQYF
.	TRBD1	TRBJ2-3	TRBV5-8	TGTGCCAGCAGCAACGACAGGGGGCTCGCGCGTGCAGATACGCAGTATTTT	CASSNDRGLARADTQYF
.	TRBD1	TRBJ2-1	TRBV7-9	TGTGCCAGCAGTAGGGACAGGGGGCCCCGGGAGCAGTTCTTC	CASSRDRGPREQFF
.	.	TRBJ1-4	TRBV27	TGTGCCAGCAGTTTCGTTGGGCTAAATGAAAAACTGTTTTTT	CASSFVGLNEKLFF
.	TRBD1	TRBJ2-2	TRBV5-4	TGTGCCAGCAGCTTGGCTACAGGGGCGGGCACCGGGGAGCTGTTTTTT	CASSLATGAGTGELFF
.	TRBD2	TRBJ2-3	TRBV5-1	TGCGCCAGCAGCCAGGTAGCGGGGCGCACAGATACGCAGTATTTT	CASSQVAGRTDTQYF
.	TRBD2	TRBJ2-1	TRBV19	TGTGCCAGTAGACAAATTGGTCTAGCGGGAGGGAACTACAATGAGCAGTTCTTC	CASRQIGLAGGNYNEQFF
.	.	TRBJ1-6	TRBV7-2	TGTGCCAGCACGCCCAGGGGAAGTAATTCACCCCTCCACTTT	CASTPRGSNSPLHF
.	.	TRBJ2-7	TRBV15	TGTGCCACCAGCAGAGACAGGGGTTTGAACTACGAGCAGTACTTC	CATSRDRGLNYEQYF
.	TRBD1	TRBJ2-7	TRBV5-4	TGTGCCAGCAGCCGCGACAGGGTCGGAGAGCAGTACTTC	CASSRDRVGEQYF
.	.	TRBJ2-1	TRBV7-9	TGTGCCAGCAGCTTCGTCGGGAGCTCCTACAATGAGCAGTTCTTC	CASSFVGSSYNEQFF
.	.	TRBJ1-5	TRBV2	TGTGCCAGCAGGGAGAGTTCAGGCAATCAGCCCCAGCATTTT	CASRESSGNQPQHF
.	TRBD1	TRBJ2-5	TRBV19	TGTGCCAGTAGTCTGGACAGGGGGAATCCGGAGACCCAGTACTTC	CASSLDRGNPETQYF
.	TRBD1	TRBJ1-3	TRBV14	TGTGCCAGCAGCGGGGGCACAGGGGGCAGTGGAAACACCATATATTTT	CASSGGTGGSGNTIYF
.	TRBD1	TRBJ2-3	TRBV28	TGTGCCAGCAGGGGACAGGGCACAGATACGCAGTATTTT	CASRGQGTDTQYF
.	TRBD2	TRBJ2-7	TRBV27	TGTGCCACCGCCACCCCGAGCGGGAGTTTGTACTTC	CATATPSGSLYF
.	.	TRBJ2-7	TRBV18	TGTGCCAGCTCAGGGCCGAACGAGCAGTACTTC	CASSGPNEQYF
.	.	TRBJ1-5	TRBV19	TGTGCCAGTAGTAGTACTAACTTGAGGGATCAGCCCCAGCATTTT	CASSSTNLRDQPQHF
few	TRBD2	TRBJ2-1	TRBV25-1	TGTGCCAGCAGGGCCAGCGGGAGCTCCTACAATGAGCAGTTCTTC	CASRASGSSYNEQFF
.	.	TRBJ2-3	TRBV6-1	TGTGCCAGCAGACCCACTAGCACAGATACGCAGTATTTT	CASRPTSTDTQYF
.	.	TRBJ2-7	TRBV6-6	TGTGCCAGCAGGCTCAGCTACGAGCAGTACTTC	CASRLSYEQYF
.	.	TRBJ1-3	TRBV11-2	TGTGCCAGCAGCTTAGAATCGCACACCATATATTTT	CASSLESHTIYF
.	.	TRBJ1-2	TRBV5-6	TGTGCCAGCAGCTTGGGACGGAACTATGGCTACACCTTC	CASSLGRNYGYTF